The 22 T cell receptor beta chains below were found in one sample sequenced in a study of T cell responses to AZD1222 COVID-19 vaccine. Generated by immunoSEQ multiplex PCR, the TCRdb table keeps only in-frame clones and is missing some. Among over 70,000 clones listed, approximately 80% were seen once. This material consisted of peripheral blood, taken 28 days after the second dose of the MenACWY control vaccine. The receptors originated from an adult who received the MenACWY meningococcal vaccine as a control.

The chain uses TRBV2 and TRBJ2-1; D gene ambiguous. This CDR3 contains 15 residues. Germline V CDR1 and CDR2: SNHLY, FYNNEI. V was shortened by 5 bases and J by 2 bases, with 13 bases between the two germline ends. The CDR3 here is CASSYIRSTYNEQFF. The CDR3 DNA reads TGTGCCAGCAGTTACATCCGTAGCACCTACAATGAGCAGTTCTTC.

V gene TRBV7-2 combines with J gene TRBJ1-1; D gene uncertain. The CDR3 extends over 15 amino acids. V dropped 2 bases and J dropped 1 base, with 11 bases sitting between them. The germline V gene has CDR1 SGHTA and CDR2 FQGNSA. The CDR3 bases are TGTGCCAGCAGCTTAAATCCGGGAGAGAACACTGAAGCTTTCTTT. Translating gives CASSLNPGENTEAFF.

This chain's CDR3 is CASRPGEGGYTF. As DNA, the CDR3 is TGTGCCAGCAGACCAGGGGAGGGTGGCTACACCTTC. The chain is built from TRBV6-5 and TRBJ1-2, with TRBD1 as a possible D gene (6 bases). This CDR3 has 12 amino acids. Germline V gene lookup returns CDR1 MNHEY and CDR2 SVGAGI. V was clipped by 6 bases and J by 7 bases, with 12 bases between them.

This CDR3 is CASSWDRGEQFF. The CDR3 DNA follows: TGCGCCAGCAGCTGGGACAGGGGTGAGCAGTTCTTC. This chain links TRBV5-1 with TRBJ2-1, with TRBD1 matching 10 bases. CDR3 length equals 12 residues. Losses at the gene ends were 3 bases for V and 9 bases for J; bases not matched to a gene: 0. Germline CDR1 and CDR2: SGHRS and YFSETQ.

The chain links TRBV19 to TRBJ1-5; 7 bases line up with TRBD1. This CDR3 has 14 residues. Germline loops: CDR1 LNHDA, CDR2 SQIVND (reference sequence). The V gene end was trimmed by 9 bases and the J gene end by 5 bases; junction bases not matched to a gene: 10. Here the CDR3 reads CASTRQGLDQPQHF. CDR3 nucleotide sequence: TGTGCCAGCACAAGACAGGGACTCGATCAGCCCCAGCATTTT.

Concerning this clone: Distinct nucleotide sequences in the sample also encode this CDR3. This chain joins TRBV6-2 or TRBV6-3 and TRBJ2-1; 9 nucleotides match TRBD2. The CDR3 runs to 17 residues. Trimming at V came to 0 bases and at J to 3 bases, leaving 6 bases not matched to a gene. Germline CDR1 reads MNHEY; CDR2 reads SVGEGT. CDR3 in DNA: TGTGCCAGCAGTTACTCACCTCCTAGCGGGGTCTACAATGAGCAGTTCTTC. This codes for CASSYSPPSGVYNEQFF.

The chain carries TRBV18 and TRBJ1-1, with 7 nucleotides matching TRBD1. The CDR3 runs to 13 residues. V lost 4 bases, J lost 1 base, and 0 bases stayed unmatched. Germline values: CDR1 KGHSH, CDR2 LQKENI. The CDR3 protein is CASSQGANTEAFF. CDR3 in DNA: TGTGCCAGCTCACAGGGGGCGAACACTGAAGCTTTCTTT.

The chain joins TRBV7-6 to TRBJ1-2; no clear D gene. V was clipped by 5 bases and J by 5 bases, with 21 bases between them. The germline CDR1 and CDR2 sequences are SGHVS and FNYEAQ. This CDR3 is 16 amino acids long. The CDR3 DNA reads as TGTGCCAGCAGCCAGTACGGTGAATCTCGAAAGTATGGCTACACCTTC. As protein: CASSQYGESRKYGYTF.

This clone was recorded only once. The rearrangement uses TRBV9 and TRBJ2-7, with 7 nucleotides matching TRBD2. CDR1 is SGDLS and CDR2 is YYNGEE in the germline V gene. V lost 2 bases and J lost 2; bases outside the gene matches: 7. CDR3 length equals 15 residues. This CDR3 reads CASSVGGTETYEQYF. The CDR3 DNA sequence: TGTGCCAGCAGCGTGGGGGGGACGGAGACCTACGAGCAGTACTTC.

The V gene is TRBV5-4, the J gene TRBJ2-5; the match to TRBD2 covers 12 bases. Germline-derived CDR1 and CDR2 are SGHNT and YYREEE (reference sequence). V lost 4 bases to trimming and J lost 4 bases; unmatched junction nucleotides: 5. This CDR3 has 15 residues. CDR3 coding DNA: TGTGCCAGCAGCCCGGGGGGACTAGCGGGAGAGACCCAGTACTTC. Encoded protein: CASSPGGLAGETQYF. Full variable domain (rest looked up from reference TRBV5-4 and TRBJ2-5): ETGVTQSPTHLIKTRGQQVTLRCSSQSGHNTVSWYQQALGQGPQFIFQYYREEENGRGNFPPRFSGLQFPNYSSELNVNALELDDSALYLCASSPGGLAGETQYFGPGTRLLVL.

This clone was detected only a few times. J is TRBJ1-5 and V is TRBV10-1; possibly TRBD1 for D (6 bases). Germline CDR1 reads WNHNN; CDR2 reads SYGVQD (reference sequence). Trimming shortened V by 5 bases and J by 5 bases, and 13 bases separated the two germline ends. The CDR3 is made up of 14 amino acids. CDR3 region: CASSPGTNYQPQHF. In DNA form, the CDR3 reads TGCGCCAGCAGTCCCGGGACAAATTATCAGCCCCAGCATTTT.

This chain uses TRBV2 with TRBJ2-1, with D perhaps given as TRBD1 or TRBD2 (7 bases each). CDR1 is SNHLY, CDR2 FYNNEI, per germline. The CDR3 covers 17 residues. Trimming removed 6 bases at V and 0 bases at J, with 18 bases between. CDR3 coding DNA: TGTGCCAGCAGCCTCAGGCAGGGGGGGAGCTCCTACAATGAGCAGTTCTTC. This sequence encodes CASSLRQGGSSYNEQFF.

This clone was observed a few times. V gene TRBV3-1 (or the pseudogene TRBV3-2) combines with J gene TRBJ1-6; 10 bases map to TRBD1. V gave up 0 bases and J gave up 12 bases; unmatched junction bases: 26. This CDR3 contains 22 residues. Germline loops: CDR1 LGHDT, CDR2 YNNKEL (reference sequence). CDR3 nucleotide sequence: TGTGCCAGCAGCCAAGATCTTGACTTTCGACAGGGGGCGGGAAGGATCAGCGGACCCCTCCACTTT. Protein: CASSQDLDFRQGAGRISGPLHF.

The CDR3 DNA sequence: TGTGCCAGCAGTTCCCCGGGGGGGGATACGCAGTATTTT. Residues: CASSSPGGDTQYF. The chain couples TRBV28 to TRBJ2-3, with TRBD2 matching 8 bases. Trimming at V came to 4 bases and at J to 6 bases, leaving 3 bases not matched to a gene. Germline V CDR1 and CDR2: MDHEN, SYDVKM. This CDR3 is built from 13 residues.

The chain carries TRBV7-2 and TRBJ2-2; D perhaps matches TRBD1 (6 bases). CDR1 SGHTA and CDR2 FQGNSA come from the germline V gene. V lost 5 bases, J lost 3 bases, and 16 bases lay in between. This CDR3 region has 16 residues. The CDR3 DNA follows: TGTGCCAGCAGCCGCAGAGGACAGTTTGACACCGGGGAGCTGTTTTTT. It translates to CASSRRGQFDTGELFF.

The chain uses TRBV6-5 and TRBJ1-1, with D unclear. This CDR3 comprises 12 residues. The V gene's germline CDR1 is MNHEY and CDR2 SVGAGI. V shed 6 bases and J shed 4 bases, with 9 bases lying between them. The chain's CDR3 is CASRTSGTEAFF. As DNA, the CDR3 is TGTGCCAGCAGGACGAGCGGCACTGAAGCTTTCTTT.

CDR3 in amino acids: CASSLNRYTEAFF. As DNA, the CDR3 is TGTGCCAGCAGCTTAAACAGATACACTGAAGCTTTCTTT. This chain links TRBV5-4 with TRBJ1-1; D unresolved. Germline-derived CDR1 and CDR2 are SGHNT and YYREEE (reference sequence). The CDR3 is made up of 13 amino acids. V shed 2 bases and J shed 3 bases, with 8 bases lying between them.

The sample holds a few counts of this clone. The chain recombines TRBV7-6 with TRBJ2-1, with D unclear. With 5 bases removed from V and 0 bases from J, the gap between germline ends came to 14 bases. Germline loops: CDR1 SGHVS, CDR2 FNYEAQ. This CDR3 is 16 amino acids long. The CDR3 DNA reads TGTGCCAGCAGCCCCGGACCGGGCTACTCCTACAATGAGCAGTTCTTC. Translating gives CASSPGPGYSYNEQFF.

This chain uses TRBV29-1 with TRBJ1-2; a weak D match, TRBD1 (5 bases). The V gene lost 3 bases and the J gene lost 10 bases, with 12 bases spanning the gap. Germline-derived CDR1 and CDR2 are SQVTM and ANQGSEA. The CDR3 length is 11 residues. The chain's CDR3 is CSVDLMGDYTF. CDR3 DNA sequence: TGCAGCGTTGACTTGATGGGGGACTACACCTTC.

This chain connects TRBV6-2 or TRBV6-3 to TRBJ1-1; D remains ambiguous. CDR3 length equals 12 residues. Germline CDR1 MNHEY, CDR2 SVGEGT. V was cut by 6 bases and J by 7 bases, with 12 bases left in between. CDR3 loop: CASSEQPSEAFF. The CDR3 DNA follows: TGTGCCAGCAGCGAGCAACCGAGTGAAGCTTTCTTT.

This clone was seen only a few times. The J gene is TRBJ1-1, the V gene TRBV29-1, with D uncertain. Germline CDR1 is SQVTM and CDR2 is ANQGSEA. The CDR3 is made up of 18 amino acids. V shed 6 bases and J shed 0 bases, with 26 bases lying between them. For the CDR3, the DNA is TGCAGCGTCGGAGGGATTATACCTGGTGGAGCGATGAACACTGAAGCTTTCTTT. This encodes CSVGGIIPGGAMNTEAFF.

The chain uses TRBV10-3 and TRBJ1-1; D is unclear. V shed 0 bases and J shed 4 bases, with 6 bases lying between them. The length of the CDR3 is 13 residues. The V gene's germline CDR1 is ENHRY and CDR2 SYGVKD. CDR3 loop: CAISESVSTEAFF. CDR3 coding DNA: TGTGCCATCAGTGAGTCGGTGTCCACTGAAGCTTTCTTT.